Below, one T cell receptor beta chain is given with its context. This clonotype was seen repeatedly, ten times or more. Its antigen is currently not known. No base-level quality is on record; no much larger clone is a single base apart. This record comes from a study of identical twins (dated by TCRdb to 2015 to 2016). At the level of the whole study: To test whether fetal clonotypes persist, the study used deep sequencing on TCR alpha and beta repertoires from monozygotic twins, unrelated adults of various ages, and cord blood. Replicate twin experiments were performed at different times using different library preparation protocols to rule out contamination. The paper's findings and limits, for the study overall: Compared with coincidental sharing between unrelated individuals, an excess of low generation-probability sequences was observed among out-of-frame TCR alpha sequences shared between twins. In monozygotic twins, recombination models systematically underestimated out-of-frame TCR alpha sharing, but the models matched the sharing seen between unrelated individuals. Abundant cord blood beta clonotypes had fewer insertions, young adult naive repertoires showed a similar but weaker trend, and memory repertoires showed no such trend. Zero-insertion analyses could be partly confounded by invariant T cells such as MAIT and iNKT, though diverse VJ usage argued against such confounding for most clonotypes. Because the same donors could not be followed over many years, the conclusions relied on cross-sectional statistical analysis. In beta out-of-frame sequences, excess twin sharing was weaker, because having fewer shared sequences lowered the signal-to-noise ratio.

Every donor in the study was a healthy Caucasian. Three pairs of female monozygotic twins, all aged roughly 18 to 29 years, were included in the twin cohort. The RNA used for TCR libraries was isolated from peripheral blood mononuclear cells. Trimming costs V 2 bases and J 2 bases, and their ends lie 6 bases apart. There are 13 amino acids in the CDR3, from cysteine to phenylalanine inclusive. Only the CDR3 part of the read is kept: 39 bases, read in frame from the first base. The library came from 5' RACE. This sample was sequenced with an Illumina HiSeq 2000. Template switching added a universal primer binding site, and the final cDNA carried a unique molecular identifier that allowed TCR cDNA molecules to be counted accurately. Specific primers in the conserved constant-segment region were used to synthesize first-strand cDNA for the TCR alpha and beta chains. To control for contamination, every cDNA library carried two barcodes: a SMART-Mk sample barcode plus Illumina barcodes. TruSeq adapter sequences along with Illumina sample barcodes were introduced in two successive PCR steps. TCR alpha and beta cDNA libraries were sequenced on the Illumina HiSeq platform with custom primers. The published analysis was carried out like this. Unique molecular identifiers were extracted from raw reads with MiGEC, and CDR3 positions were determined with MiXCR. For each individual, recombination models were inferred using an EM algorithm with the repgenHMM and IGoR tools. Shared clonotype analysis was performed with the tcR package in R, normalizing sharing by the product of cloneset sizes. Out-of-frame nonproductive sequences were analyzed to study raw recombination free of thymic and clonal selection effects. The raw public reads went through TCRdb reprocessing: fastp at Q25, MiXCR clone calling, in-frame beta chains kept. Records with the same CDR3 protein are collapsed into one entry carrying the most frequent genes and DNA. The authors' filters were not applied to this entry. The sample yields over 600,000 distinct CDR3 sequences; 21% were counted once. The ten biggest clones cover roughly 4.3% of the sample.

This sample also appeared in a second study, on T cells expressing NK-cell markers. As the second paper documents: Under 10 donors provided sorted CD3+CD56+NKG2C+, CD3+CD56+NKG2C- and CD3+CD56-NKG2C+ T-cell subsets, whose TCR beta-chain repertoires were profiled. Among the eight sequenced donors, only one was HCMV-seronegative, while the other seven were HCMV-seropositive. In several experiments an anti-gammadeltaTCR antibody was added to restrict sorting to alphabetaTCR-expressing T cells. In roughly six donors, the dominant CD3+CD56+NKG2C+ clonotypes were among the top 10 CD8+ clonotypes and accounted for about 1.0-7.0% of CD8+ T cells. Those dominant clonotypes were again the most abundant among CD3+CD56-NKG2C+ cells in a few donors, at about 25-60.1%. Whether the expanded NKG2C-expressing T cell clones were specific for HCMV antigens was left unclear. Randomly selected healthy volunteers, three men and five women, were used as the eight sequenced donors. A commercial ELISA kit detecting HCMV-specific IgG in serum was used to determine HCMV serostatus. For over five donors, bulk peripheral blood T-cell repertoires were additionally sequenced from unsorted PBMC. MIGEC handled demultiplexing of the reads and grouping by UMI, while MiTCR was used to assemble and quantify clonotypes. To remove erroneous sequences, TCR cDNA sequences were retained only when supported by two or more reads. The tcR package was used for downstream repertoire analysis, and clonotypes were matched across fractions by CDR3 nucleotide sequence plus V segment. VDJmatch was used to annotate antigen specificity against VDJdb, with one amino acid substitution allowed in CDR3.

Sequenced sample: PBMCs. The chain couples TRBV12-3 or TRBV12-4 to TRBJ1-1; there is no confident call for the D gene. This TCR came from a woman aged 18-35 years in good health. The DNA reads TGTGCCAGCAGTTTAAACGGTAACACTGAAGCTTTCTTT. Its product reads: CASSLNGNTEAFF.